Listed here are 17 T cell receptor beta chains from one sample, sequenced in a study of blood T cell repertoires in COVID-19. Using immunoSEQ multiplex PCR, the repertoire was profiled, and TCRdb retains in-frame clones only, with some absent. Counted here are approximately 260,000 clones, approximately 90% occurring once; the ten biggest clones make up roughly 3.7%. Material: peripheral blood. These receptors were obtained from a woman in her 40s with acute or convalescent COVID-19.

This chain connects TRBV9 to TRBJ1-5; TRBD1 matches 9 bases. The CDR3 covers 16 residues. Germline CDR1 is SGDLS and CDR2 is YYNGEE. J was trimmed by 11 bases and V by 0 bases; bases with no gene match: 12. CDR3 sequence (DNA): TGTGCCAGCAGCGTAGAGGGCACAGGGGGCGCTTGGTCCCAGCATTTT. It yields the protein CASSVEGTGGAWSQHF.

The chain carries TRBV29-1 and TRBJ1-4; D call uncertain. The CDR3 runs to 12 residues. The germline V gene encodes CDR1 SQVTM and CDR2 ANQGSEA. V was trimmed by 0 bases and J by 8 bases, leaving 7 bases between them. The CDR3 DNA follows: TGCAGCGTTGAAGACCAAAGCGAAAAACTGTTTTTT. Amino acid sequence: CSVEDQSEKLFF.

As to this clone: At the DNA level, this CDR3 is encoded by other sequences in the same sample as well. The V and J genes are TRBV18 and TRBJ1-2; 7 positions agree with TRBD1. After removal of 3 bases from V and 0 bases from J, the junction contained 1 base not matched to a gene. Per germline, CDR1 KGHSH and CDR2 LQKENI. The CDR3 has 14 amino acids. The DNA for the CDR3 is TGTGCCAGCTCACCCGGGACAGCTAACTATGGCTACACCTTC. This encodes CASSPGTANYGYTF.

The chain employs TRBV5-6 and TRBJ2-1, with a weak D call TRBD1 (6 bases). Germline assignment: CDR1 SGHDT and CDR2 YYEEEE. This CDR3 is built from 14 residues. The V gene lost 2 bases and the J gene lost 13 bases, with 19 bases spanning the gap. CDR3 coding DNA: TGTGCCAGCAGCTTTCGGACGGGTCAAGGGGGTCAGTTCTTC. Protein product: CASSFRTGQGGQFF.

This chain joins TRBV30 and TRBJ1-1, with a weak D call TRBD1 (5 bases). Germline loops: CDR1 GTSNPN, CDR2 SVGIG (reference sequence). V was trimmed by 7 bases and J by 11 bases, leaving 17 bases between them. This CDR3 has 11 residues. The CDR3 loop reads CASGSPRAAFF. The CDR3 DNA reads TGTGCCTCTGGGTCCCCCAGGGCGGCTTTCTTT.

This chain uses TRBV5-1 with TRBJ1-1; 9 positions agree with TRBD1. The V and J ends lost 4 bases and 7 bases, in that order; junction bases with no gene match: 11. The CDR3 contains 15 residues. The germline CDR1 and CDR2 sequences are SGHRS and YFSETQ. CDR3 DNA: TGCGCCAGCAGCCCGGGATGGGGACAGGGAAGTGAAGCTTTCTTT. Translation gives CASSPGWGQGSEAFF.

This chain joins TRBV7-3 and TRBJ2-2; D might be TRBD1 (6 bases). Looked up from germline, CDR1 is SGHTA and CDR2 is FQGTGA. V was trimmed by 2 bases and J by 0 bases, leaving 7 bases between them. The CDR3 spans 15 residues. The CDR3 here is CASSLGTTNTGELFF. The CDR3 DNA is TGTGCCAGCAGCTTAGGGACAACGAACACCGGGGAGCTGTTTTTT.

This chain connects TRBV2 to TRBJ2-2; 9 positions match TRBD2. This CDR3 is 17 amino acids long. V trimming: 5 bases; J trimming: 6 bases; junction bases outside the gene matches: 13. Germline V CDR1 and CDR2: SNHLY, FYNNEI. The DNA for the CDR3 is TGTGCCAGCAGTCCCCAGGGCGGGGGGGCCAGCCCCGGGGAGCTGTTTTTT. Amino acid sequence: CASSPQGGGASPGELFF.

This chain joins TRBV6-5 and TRBJ1-1; 7 bases are a match to TRBD1. Unmatched junction bases numbered 12, after V lost 6 bases and J lost 11 bases. CDR3 size: 13 residues. Germline lookup yields CDR1 MNHEY and CDR2 SVGAGI. The CDR3, as DNA: TGTGCCAGCAGCCCCCACCGACAGGGTGAGGCTTTCTTT. Its translation: CASSPHRQGEAFF.

The genes are TRBV5-1 and TRBJ1-2, with D uncertain. The ends were cut back, 0 bases at V and 3 bases at J, with 6 bases in the middle. This CDR3 is built from 13 residues. Germline CDR1 SGHRS, CDR2 YFSETQ. This chain's CDR3 is CASSLGSDYGYTF. The CDR3 region has the DNA TGCGCCAGCAGCTTGGGGTCGGACTATGGCTACACCTTC. Drawing the rest from reference TRBV5-1 and TRBJ1-2, the complete variable domain is KAGVTQTPRYLIKTRGQQVTLSCSPISGHRSVSWYQQTPGQGLQFLFEYFSETQRNKGNFPGRFSGRQFSNSRSEMNVSTLELGDSALYLCASSLGSDYGYTFGSGTRLTVV.

This clone was counted once. The chain links TRBV18 to TRBJ1-1, with a possible D match to TRBD1 (5 bases). V lost 8 bases and J 8 bases, leaving 18 bases between the germline ends. The CDR3 consists of 13 residues. Per germline, CDR1 KGHSH and CDR2 LQKENI. CDR3 coding DNA: TGTGCCAGCAGGGTCCCGGGAGGGGCCGAAGCTTTCTTT. Translated, it gives CASRVPGGAEAFF.

The chain uses TRBV6-5 and TRBJ1-2; tentatively, D is TRBD1 (6 bases). CDR1 MNHEY and CDR2 SVGAGI come from the germline V gene. V was trimmed by 7 bases and J by 7 bases, leaving 16 bases between them. The CDR3 is 13 residues long. The CDR3 sequence: CASTNEGGAGYTF. CDR3 nucleotides: TGTGCCAGCACCAACGAAGGGGGGGCTGGCTACACCTTC.

The chain combines TRBV11-2 with TRBJ2-3, with a possible D match to TRBD2 (7 bases). Germline V gene lookup returns CDR1 SGHAT and CDR2 FQNNGV. Trimming removed 5 bases at V and 5 bases at J, with 26 bases between. This CDR3 contains 18 residues. The CDR3: CASSRFGGGGGRGDTQYF. The CDR3 DNA is TGTGCCAGCAGCCGCTTCGGTGGCGGGGGCGGCCGTGGAGATACGCAGTATTTT.

V usage is TRBV7-2 and J usage is TRBJ2-3, with TRBD1 matching 10 bases. The junction had 7 bases not matched to a gene; V was cut back by 5 bases and J by 2 bases. This CDR3 is 16 amino acids long. The germline V gene encodes CDR1 SGHTA and CDR2 FQGNSA. As DNA, the CDR3 is TGTGCCAGCAGCCCCGGGACAGGGGAATTCACAGATACGCAGTATTTT. Translation: CASSPGTGEFTDTQYF.

The chain is built from TRBV19 and TRBJ1-5; tentatively, D is TRBD1 (6 bases). From germline, CDR1 is LNHDA and CDR2 SQIVND (reference sequence). CDR3 length: 15 residues. The V end was cut by 0 bases, the J end by 7 bases, with 13 bases between. CDR3 residues: CASSIDQGTGQPQHF. Written as DNA, the CDR3 is TGTGCCAGTAGTATAGATCAGGGGACGGGGCAGCCCCAGCATTTT.

V is TRBV10-3 and J is TRBJ2-1; 10 nucleotides align to TRBD1. The V gene's germline CDR1 is ENHRY and CDR2 SYGVKD. The CDR3 is 16 amino acids. V was clipped by 3 bases and J by 6 bases; unmatched bases: 8. Here the CDR3 reads CAISDPRQGAPNEQFF. The CDR3 bases are TGTGCCATCAGTGACCCTCGACAGGGGGCTCCCAATGAGCAGTTCTTC.

This clone was recorded only once. The chain uses TRBV7-6 and TRBJ2-1; TRBD2 agrees at 8 bases. J was trimmed by 2 bases and V by 5 bases; bases with no gene match: 8. CDR1 SGHVS and CDR2 FNYEAQ come from the germline V gene. The CDR3 extends over 16 amino acids. CDR3 in amino acids: CASSLGVAGTYNEQFF. DNA of the CDR3: TGTGCCAGCAGCCTGGGGGTAGCGGGAACCTACAATGAGCAGTTCTTC.